This TCR beta chain was documented in a study of T cells in Graves' hyperthyroidism and ophthalmopathy. At least 3 on the Clinical Activity Score was recorded for ophthalmopathy patients, who also had NOSPECS grade at least 4 and duration under 3 months. A roughly 9.3 ml volume of fresh peripheral blood provided the PBMCs. Amplified TCR beta CDR3 regions came from RNA transcripts. First-round RT-PCR targeting the TCR CDR3 was performed with the HTBI primer set. In TCRdb, the multiplex PCR reads were re-called with MiXCR into one record per CDR3 protein. The sample lists about 250,000 distinct CDR3 sequences, approximately 25% seen once, with about a third in the top ten. This clonotype was seen repeatedly, ten times or more. What it recognizes is unknown. CDR1 and CDR2 from the germline V gene are SGHDT and YYEEEE. The germline V and J ends were trimmed by 0 bases and 9 bases, with 10 bases remaining between them. The CDR3 sequence is 14 residues long.

Points from the study as a whole: Most thyroid clonotypes expanded above 0.001 appeared in blood too. By a 13 V-J model, ophthalmopathy was set apart from stable hyperthyroidism.

The material sequenced was blood. This clonotype was sampled from a woman aged 40-49 years with Graves' ophthalmopathy. This chain connects TRBV5-6 to TRBJ1-6, with a tentative D call TRBD1 (6 bases). In DNA form, the CDR3 reads TGTGCCAGCAGCTTGGTTGGGGGCGCTTCACCCCTCCACTTT. Its translation is CASSLVGGASPLHF. Based on the CDR3 plus reference TRBV5-6 and TRBJ1-6, the full variable domain is DAGVTQSPTHLIKTRGQQVTLRCSPKSGHDTVSWYQQALGQGPQFIFQYYEEEERQRGNFPDRFSGHQFPNYSSELNVNALLLGDSALYLCASSLVGGASPLHFGNGTRLTVT.